This T cell receptor beta chain was sequenced during a study of blood T cell repertoires in COVID-19 (TCRdb year 2020). Regarding the complete study: Samples covering the acute and convalescent phases of COVID-19 were provided by collaborators in the United States, Italy and Spain. The prospective study material was composed of cDNA or gDNA derived from T cells, B-cell-depleted T cells, or PBMCs. Deeply sampled blood TCRbeta repertoires from subjects exposed to, actively infected with, or recovered from COVID-19 were included in the dataset. The repertoires were made available in a free public database intended to serve as a resource for research on the immune response to SARS-CoV-2. The samples were drawn from two sources: the first 160 participants of the ongoing ImmuneRACE study, and about 1,300 subjects contributed by 6 global collaborators. Nearly every sample came with metadata listing a de-identified subject ID, COVID-19 status, age in years and sex. HLA class I and class II types, where available, came from metadata supplied by the sample provider rather than from assay-based typing.

V and J are trimmed by 3 bases and 0 bases, and the gene matches miss 2 bases of the junction. Taken from the germline V gene, the CDR1 and CDR2 loops are SGHDT and YYEEEE. The CDR3, from cysteine to phenylalanine, totals 15 residues. Only CDR3 DNA is held: 45 bases, read in frame from base 1. The paper as a whole reports these results and caveats: Clinical and demographic metadata were provided uncurated, with the amount varying by source and participant.

TCRbeta CDR3 regions were amplified from genomic DNA using the immunoSEQ Assay, a bias-controlled multiplex PCR. In the original analysis: Nucleated cell counts per sample were estimated from amplification of reference gene primers within the assay. Sequence reads were collapsed and filtered to measure the absolute abundance of every unique TCRbeta CDR3 rearrangement. For each sample, productive Simpson clonality was calculated as the square root of Simpson's diversity index across productive rearrangements. TCRdb's version of the immuneACCESS table is confined to in-frame rearrangements and falls short of the full clone set. An unresolved V gene accounts for under half of the shortfall where checked; the remainder is of unknown origin. V, J and clone size are those of that table, while D and trimming were read from the DNA. The table for this sample lists about 14,000 clones; 80% to 90% of them were counted only once. The ten largest account for around 26% of the sample.

Only one count was recorded for this clone. Its antigen remains undetermined. No much larger clone exists at a distance of one base, and base qualities are not known. Each collaborating institution followed its own protocols to collect whole blood in K2EDTA tubes. For TCRbeta analysis, collaborator samples were shipped as frozen whole blood, as isolated PBMCs, or as DNA extracted from either sample type. This chain is built from TRBV5-6 and TRBJ2-2, with 7 bases in between that match TRBD1. The source of this sequence is a woman aged 45-60 years with active or convalescent COVID-19. Sequenced sample: peripheral blood. For the CDR3, the sequence is CASSSDRTNTGELFF. The bases read TGTGCCAGCAGCTCGGACAGGACGAACACCGGGGAGCTGTTTTTT.